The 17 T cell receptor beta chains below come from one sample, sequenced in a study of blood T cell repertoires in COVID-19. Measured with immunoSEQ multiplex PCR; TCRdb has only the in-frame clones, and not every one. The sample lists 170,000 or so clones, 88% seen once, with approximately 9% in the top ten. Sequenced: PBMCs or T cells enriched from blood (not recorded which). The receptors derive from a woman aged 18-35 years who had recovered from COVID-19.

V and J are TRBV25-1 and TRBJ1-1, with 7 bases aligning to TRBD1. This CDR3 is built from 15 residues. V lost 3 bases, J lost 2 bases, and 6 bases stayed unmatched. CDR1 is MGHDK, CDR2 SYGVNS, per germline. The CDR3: CASSEVGQLNTEAFF. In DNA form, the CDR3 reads TGTGCCAGCAGTGAGGTGGGACAGCTAAACACTGAAGCTTTCTTT.

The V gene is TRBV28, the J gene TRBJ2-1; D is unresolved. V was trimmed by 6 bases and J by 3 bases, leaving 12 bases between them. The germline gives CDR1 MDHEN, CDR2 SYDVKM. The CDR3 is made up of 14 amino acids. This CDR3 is CASSALLNYNEQFF. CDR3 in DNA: TGTGCCAGCAGCGCCCTTCTAAACTACAATGAGCAGTTCTTC.

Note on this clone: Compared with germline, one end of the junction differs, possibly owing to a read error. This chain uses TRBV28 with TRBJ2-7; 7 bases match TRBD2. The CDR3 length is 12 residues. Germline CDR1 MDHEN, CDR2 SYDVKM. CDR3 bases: TGTGCCAGCAGGACCGGGACTATGAAAATTGTCTTC. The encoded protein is CASRTGTMKIVF.

This CDR3 is CAISLTGTANNSPLHF. The CDR3 DNA follows: TGTGCCATCAGTCTTACCGGGACAGCCAATAATTCACCCCTCCACTTT. The V and J genes are TRBV10-3 and TRBJ1-6, with 7 positions matching TRBD1. CDR3 length: 16 amino acids. V shed 5 bases and J 5 bases; nucleotides not matched to a gene: 9. Germline-derived CDR1 and CDR2 are ENHRY and SYGVKD.

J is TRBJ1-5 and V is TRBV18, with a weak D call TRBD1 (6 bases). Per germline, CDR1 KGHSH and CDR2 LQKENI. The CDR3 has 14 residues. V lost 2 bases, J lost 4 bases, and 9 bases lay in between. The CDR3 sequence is CASSPADSNQPQHF. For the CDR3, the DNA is TGTGCCAGCTCACCAGCGGACAGTAATCAGCCCCAGCATTTT.

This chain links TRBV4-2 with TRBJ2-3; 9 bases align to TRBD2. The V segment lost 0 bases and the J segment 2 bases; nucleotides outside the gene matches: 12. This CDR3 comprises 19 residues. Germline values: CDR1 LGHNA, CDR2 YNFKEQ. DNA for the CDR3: TGTGCCAGCAGCCAAGATCGGGAGGTCAGCGGGGGGATCACAGATACGCAGTATTTT. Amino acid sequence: CASSQDREVSGGITDTQYF.

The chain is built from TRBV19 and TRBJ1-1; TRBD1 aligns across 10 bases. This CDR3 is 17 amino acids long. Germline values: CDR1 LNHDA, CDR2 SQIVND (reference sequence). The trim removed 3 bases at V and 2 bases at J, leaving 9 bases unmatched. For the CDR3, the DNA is TGTGCCAGTAGTATTTTGGGGATGACAGGGGGCAACACTGAAGCTTTCTTT. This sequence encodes CASSILGMTGGNTEAFF.

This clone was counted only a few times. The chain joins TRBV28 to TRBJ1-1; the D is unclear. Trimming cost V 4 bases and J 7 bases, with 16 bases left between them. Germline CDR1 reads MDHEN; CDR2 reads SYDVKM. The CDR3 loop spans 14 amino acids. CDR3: CASSSLAPRGEAFF. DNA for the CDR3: TGTGCCAGCAGTTCCTTAGCCCCTAGAGGTGAAGCTTTCTTT.

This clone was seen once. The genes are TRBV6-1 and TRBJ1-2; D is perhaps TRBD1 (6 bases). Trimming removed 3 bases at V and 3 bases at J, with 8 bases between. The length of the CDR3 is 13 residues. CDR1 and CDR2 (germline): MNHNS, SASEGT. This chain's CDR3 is CASSEAGDYGYTF. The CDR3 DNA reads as TGTGCCAGCAGTGAGGCAGGGGACTATGGCTACACCTTC.

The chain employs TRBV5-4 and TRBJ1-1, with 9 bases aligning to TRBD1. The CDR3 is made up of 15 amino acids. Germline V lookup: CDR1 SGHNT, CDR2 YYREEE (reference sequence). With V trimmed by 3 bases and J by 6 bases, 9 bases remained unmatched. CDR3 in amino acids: CASSSEGQGSAEAFF. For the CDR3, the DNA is TGTGCCAGCAGCTCCGAGGGACAGGGAAGCGCTGAAGCTTTCTTT.

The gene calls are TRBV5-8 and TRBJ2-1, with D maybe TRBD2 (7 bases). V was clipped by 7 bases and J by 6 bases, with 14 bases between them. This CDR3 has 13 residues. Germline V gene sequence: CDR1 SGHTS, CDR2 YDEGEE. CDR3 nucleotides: TGTGCCAGCGGCGGGGGCGAGATCAATGAGCAGTTCTTC. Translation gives CASGGGEINEQFF.

The chain's CDR3 is CASSVGGQLSGANVLTF. DNA for the CDR3: TGTGCCAGCAGCGTAGGGGGACAGCTCTCTGGGGCCAACGTCCTGACTTTC. The chain employs TRBV9 and TRBJ2-6; 7 positions match TRBD1. The V gene's germline CDR1 is SGDLS and CDR2 YYNGEE. J lost 0 bases, V lost 0 bases, and 3 bases had no gene match. CDR3 size: 17 residues.

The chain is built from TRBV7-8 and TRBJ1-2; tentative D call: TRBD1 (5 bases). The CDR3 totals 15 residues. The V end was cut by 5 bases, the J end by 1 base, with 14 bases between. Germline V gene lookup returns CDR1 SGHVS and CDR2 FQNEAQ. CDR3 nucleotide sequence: TGTGCCAGCAGCCCCTACGGGCAGGGTAACTATGGCTACACCTTC. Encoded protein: CASSPYGQGNYGYTF. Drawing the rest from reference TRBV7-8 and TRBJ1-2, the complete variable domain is GAGVSQSPRYKVAKRGQDVALRCDPISGHVSLFWYQQALGQGPEFLTYFQNEAQLDKSGLPSDRFFAERPEGSVSTLKIQRTQQEDSAVYLCASSPYGQGNYGYTFGSGTRLTVV.

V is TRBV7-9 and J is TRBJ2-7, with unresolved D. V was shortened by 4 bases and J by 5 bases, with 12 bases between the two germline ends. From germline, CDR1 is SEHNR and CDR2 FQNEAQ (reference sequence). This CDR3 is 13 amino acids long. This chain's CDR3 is CASSSSRVNEQYF. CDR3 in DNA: TGTGCCAGCAGCTCCTCACGGGTTAACGAGCAGTACTTC. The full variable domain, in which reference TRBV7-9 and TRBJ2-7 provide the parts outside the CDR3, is DTGVSQNPRHKITKRGQNVTFRCDPISEHNRLYWYRQTLGQGPEFLTYFQNEAQLEKSRLLSDRFSAERPKGSFSTLEIQRTEQGDSAMYLCASSSSRVNEQYFGPGTRLTVT.

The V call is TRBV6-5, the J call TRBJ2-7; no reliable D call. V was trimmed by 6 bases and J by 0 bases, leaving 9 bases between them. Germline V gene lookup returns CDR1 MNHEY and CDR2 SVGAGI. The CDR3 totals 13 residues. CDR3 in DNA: TGTGCCAGCAGAACTTATAGCTCCTACGAGCAGTACTTC. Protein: CASRTYSSYEQYF.

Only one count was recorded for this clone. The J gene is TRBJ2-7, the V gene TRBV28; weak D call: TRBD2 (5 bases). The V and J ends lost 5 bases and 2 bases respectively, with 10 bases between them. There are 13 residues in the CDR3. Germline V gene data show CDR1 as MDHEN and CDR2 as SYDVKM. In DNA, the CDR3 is TGTGCCAGCAGTCCCGGGGTCCCCTACGAGCAGTACTTC. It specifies CASSPGVPYEQYF.

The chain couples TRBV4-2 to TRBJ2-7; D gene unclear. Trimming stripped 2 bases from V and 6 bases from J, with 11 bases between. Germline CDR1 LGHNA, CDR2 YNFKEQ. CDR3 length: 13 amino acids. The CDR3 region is CASSQFLESEQYF. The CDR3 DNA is TGTGCCAGCAGCCAATTTCTAGAGTCCGAGCAGTACTTC.